The clone carrying this T cell receptor (beta chain) showed up many times. Its antigen is currently unknown. This sample was included in a study of neurological immune-mediated disorders. A single run covered 15-18 subjects with over 180 million TCR-beta sequences. A single record per CDR3 protein comes from TCRdb applying MiXCR to the 5' RACE reads. The sample shows 74,000 or so distinct CDR3 sequences, about 9.5% of them seen only once. Overall study results and limits: None of the CDR3 amino acid sequences of expanded clones recurred across subjects, suggesting private repertoires in all groups.

The CDR3 covers 17 residues. CDR1 DFQATT and CDR2 SNEGSKA come from the germline V gene (reference sequence). V was clipped by 2 bases and J by 2 bases; unmatched bases: 10. Sequencing was carried out using PBMCs. V usage is TRBV20-1 and J usage is TRBJ2-7; TRBD2 matches 12 bases. This sequence was found in a man aged 50-60 years in good health. The CDR3 spells CSARIYLAGGSTYEQYF. The CDR3 DNA follows: TGCAGTGCTAGAATTTATCTAGCGGGAGGGTCCACCTACGAGCAGTACTTC.